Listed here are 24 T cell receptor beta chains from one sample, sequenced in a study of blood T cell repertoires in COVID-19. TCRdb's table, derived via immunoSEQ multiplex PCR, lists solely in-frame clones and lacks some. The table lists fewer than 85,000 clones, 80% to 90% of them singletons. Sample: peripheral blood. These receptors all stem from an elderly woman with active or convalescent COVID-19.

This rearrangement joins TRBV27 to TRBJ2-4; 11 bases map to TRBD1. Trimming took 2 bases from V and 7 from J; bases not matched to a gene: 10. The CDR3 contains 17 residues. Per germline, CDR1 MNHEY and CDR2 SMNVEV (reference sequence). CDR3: CASSLPPRTGGLNIQYF. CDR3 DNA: TGTGCCAGCAGTTTACCCCCTCGGACAGGGGGCTTGAACATTCAGTACTTC.

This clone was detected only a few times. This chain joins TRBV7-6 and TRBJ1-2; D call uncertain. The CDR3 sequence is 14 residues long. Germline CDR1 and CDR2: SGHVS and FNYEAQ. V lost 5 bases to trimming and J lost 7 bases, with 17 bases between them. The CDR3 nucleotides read TGTGCCAGCAGCCGCGACGACGGGGTCGGTGGCTACACCTTC. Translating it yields CASSRDDGVGGYTF.

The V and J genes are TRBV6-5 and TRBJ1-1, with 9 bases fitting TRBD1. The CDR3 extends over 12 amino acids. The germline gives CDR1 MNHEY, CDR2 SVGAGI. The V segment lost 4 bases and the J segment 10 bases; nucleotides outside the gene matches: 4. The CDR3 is CASSWGQGLAFF. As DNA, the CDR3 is TGTGCCAGCAGTTGGGGACAGGGTTTAGCTTTCTTT.

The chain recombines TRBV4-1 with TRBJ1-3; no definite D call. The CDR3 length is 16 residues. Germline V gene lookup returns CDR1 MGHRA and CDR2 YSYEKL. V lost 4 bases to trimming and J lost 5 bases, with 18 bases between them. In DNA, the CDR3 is TGCGCCAGCAGCCCGTCGCGGCAGTCAGATAGAAACACCATATATTTT. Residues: CASSPSRQSDRNTIYF.

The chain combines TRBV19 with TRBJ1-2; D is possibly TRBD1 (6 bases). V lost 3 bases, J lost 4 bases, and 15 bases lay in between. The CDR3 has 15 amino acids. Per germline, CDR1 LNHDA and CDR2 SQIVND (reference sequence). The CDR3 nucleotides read TGTGCCAGTAGTATCTCCCAGGGGCGCAGCTATGGCTACACCTTC. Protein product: CASSISQGRSYGYTF.

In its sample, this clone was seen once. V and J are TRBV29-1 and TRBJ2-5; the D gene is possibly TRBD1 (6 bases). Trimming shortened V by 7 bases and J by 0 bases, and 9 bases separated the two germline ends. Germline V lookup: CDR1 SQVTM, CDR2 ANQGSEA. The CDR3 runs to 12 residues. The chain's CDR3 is CSARTDQETQYF. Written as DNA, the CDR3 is TGCAGCGCCCGGACAGACCAAGAGACCCAGTACTTC.

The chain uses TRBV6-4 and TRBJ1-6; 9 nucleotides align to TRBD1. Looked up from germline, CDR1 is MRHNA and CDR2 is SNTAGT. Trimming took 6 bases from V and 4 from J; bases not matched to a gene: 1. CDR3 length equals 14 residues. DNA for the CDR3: TGTGCCAGCAGACAGGGGGCATATAATTCACCCCTCCACTTT. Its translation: CASRQGAYNSPLHF.

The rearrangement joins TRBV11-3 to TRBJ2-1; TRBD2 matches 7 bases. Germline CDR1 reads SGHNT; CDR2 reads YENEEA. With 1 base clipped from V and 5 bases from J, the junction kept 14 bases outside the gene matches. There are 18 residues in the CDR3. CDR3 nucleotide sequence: TGTGCCAGCAGCTTAGGCGCGTTGTTTGCGGGGGAGAACAATGAGCAGTTCTTC. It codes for CASSLGALFAGENNEQFF.

The CDR3 coding sequence is TGTGCCAGCGGGAACTTCGCAGAAAGGAGGGACATTCAGTACTTC. Protein product: CASGNFAERRDIQYF. The chain recombines TRBV27 with TRBJ2-4; D may be TRBD2 (6 bases). From germline, CDR1 is MNHEY and CDR2 SMNVEV (reference sequence). CDR3 length: 15 amino acids. V shed 8 bases and J shed 8 bases, with 22 bases lying between them.

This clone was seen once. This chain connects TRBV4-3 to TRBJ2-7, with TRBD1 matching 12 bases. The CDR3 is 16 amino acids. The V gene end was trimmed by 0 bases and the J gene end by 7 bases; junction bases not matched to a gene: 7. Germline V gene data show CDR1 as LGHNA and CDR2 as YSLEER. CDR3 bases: TGCGCCAGCAGCCAAGAGCTGGGACAGGGGGCTTGGGAGCAGTACTTC. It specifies CASSQELGQGAWEQYF.

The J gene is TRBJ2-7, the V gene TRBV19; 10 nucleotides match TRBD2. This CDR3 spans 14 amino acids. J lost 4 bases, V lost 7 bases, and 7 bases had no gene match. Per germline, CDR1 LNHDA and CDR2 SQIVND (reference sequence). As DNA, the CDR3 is TGTGCCAGTAAGGTCAGAGCGGGAGGGTACGAGCAGTACTTC. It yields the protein CASKVRAGGYEQYF.

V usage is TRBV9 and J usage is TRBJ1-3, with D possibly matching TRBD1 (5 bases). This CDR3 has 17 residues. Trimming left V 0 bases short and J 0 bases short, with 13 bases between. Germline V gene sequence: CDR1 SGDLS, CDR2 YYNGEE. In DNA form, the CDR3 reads TGTGCCAGCAGCGTAGCGGAGACAGAAAGCTCTGGAAACACCATATATTTT. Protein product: CASSVAETESSGNTIYF.

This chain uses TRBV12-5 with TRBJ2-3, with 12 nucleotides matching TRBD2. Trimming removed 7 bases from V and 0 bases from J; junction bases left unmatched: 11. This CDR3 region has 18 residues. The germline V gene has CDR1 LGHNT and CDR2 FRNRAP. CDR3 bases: TGTGCTAGTGATCTACTAGCGGGAGGCCCATCTAGCACAGATACGCAGTATTTT. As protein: CASDLLAGGPSSTDTQYF.

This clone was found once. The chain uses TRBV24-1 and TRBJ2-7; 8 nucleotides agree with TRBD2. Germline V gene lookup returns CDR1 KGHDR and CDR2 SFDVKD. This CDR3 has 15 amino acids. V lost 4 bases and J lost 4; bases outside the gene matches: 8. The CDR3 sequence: CATSDPNSGSYEQYF. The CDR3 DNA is TGTGCCACCAGTGACCCGAACAGCGGGAGTTACGAGCAGTACTTC.

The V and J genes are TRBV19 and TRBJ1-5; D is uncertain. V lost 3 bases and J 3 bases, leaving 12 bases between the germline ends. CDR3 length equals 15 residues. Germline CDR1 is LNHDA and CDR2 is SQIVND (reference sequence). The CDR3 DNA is TGTGCCAGTAGTATCCTGGGCAGACCCAATCAGCCCCAGCATTTT. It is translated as CASSILGRPNQPQHF.

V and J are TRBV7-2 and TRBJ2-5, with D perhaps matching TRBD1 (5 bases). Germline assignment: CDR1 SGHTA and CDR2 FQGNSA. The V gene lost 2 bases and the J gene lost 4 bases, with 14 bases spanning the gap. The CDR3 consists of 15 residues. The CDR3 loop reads CASSLQGQWSETQYF. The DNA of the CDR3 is TGTGCCAGCAGCTTACAGGGTCAGTGGTCAGAGACCCAGTACTTC.

DNA for the CDR3: TGTGCCAGCAGCCGGGTCCAAGAGACCCAGTACTTC. Translation gives CASSRVQETQYF. This chain joins TRBV5-4 and TRBJ2-5; D is uncertain. The CDR3 runs 12 residues. CDR1 SGHNT and CDR2 YYREEE come from the germline V gene (reference sequence). V was trimmed by 4 bases and J by 1 base, leaving 5 bases between them.

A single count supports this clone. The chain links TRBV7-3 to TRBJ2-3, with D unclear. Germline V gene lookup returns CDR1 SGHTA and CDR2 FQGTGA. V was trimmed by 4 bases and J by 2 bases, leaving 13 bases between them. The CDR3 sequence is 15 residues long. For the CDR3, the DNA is TGTGCCAGCAGCTATTTCTCAGGATTCACAGATACGCAGTATTTT. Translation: CASSYFSGFTDTQYF.

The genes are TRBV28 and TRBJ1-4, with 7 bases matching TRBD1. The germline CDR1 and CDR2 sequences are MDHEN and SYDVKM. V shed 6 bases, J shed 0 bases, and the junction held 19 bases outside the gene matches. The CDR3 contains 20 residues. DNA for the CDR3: TGTGCCAGCAGCAGCTTAAGGGGGCTGCGACCCAATGCAACTAATGAAAAACTGTTTTTT. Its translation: CASSSLRGLRPNATNEKLFF.

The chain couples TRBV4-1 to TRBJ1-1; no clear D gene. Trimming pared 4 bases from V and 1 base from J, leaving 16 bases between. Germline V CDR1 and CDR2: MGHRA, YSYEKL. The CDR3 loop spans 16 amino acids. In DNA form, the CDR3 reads TGCGCCAGCAGCCCCCCCCAATGGCGGAGGAACACTGAAGCTTTCTTT. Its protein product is CASSPPQWRRNTEAFF.

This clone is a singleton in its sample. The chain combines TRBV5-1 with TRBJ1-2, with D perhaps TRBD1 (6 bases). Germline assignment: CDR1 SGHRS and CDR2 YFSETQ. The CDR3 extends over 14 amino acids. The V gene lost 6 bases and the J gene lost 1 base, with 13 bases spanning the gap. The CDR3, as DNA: TGCGCCAGCATGGAAGGACAGAATAACTATGGCTACACCTTC. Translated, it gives CASMEGQNNYGYTF.

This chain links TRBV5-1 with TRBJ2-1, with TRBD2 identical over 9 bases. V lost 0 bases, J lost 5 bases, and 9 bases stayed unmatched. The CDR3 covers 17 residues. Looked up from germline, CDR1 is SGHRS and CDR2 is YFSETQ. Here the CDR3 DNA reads TGCGCCAGCAGCTTGGAGAGCCAGGCTAGCGGGAACAATGAGCAGTTCTTC. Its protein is CASSLESQASGNNEQFF.

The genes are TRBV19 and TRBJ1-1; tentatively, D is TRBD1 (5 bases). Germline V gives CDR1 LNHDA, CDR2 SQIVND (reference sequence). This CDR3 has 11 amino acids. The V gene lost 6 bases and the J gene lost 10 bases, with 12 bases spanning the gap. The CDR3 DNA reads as TGTGCCAGTAGGACAGATCTGACAGCTTTCTTT. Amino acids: CASRTDLTAFF.

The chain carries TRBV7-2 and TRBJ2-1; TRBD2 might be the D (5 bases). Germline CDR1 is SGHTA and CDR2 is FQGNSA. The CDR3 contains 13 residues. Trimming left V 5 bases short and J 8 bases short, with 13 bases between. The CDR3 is CASSPYRRDEQFF. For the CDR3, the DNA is TGTGCCAGCAGCCCCTATAGGCGGGATGAGCAGTTCTTC.